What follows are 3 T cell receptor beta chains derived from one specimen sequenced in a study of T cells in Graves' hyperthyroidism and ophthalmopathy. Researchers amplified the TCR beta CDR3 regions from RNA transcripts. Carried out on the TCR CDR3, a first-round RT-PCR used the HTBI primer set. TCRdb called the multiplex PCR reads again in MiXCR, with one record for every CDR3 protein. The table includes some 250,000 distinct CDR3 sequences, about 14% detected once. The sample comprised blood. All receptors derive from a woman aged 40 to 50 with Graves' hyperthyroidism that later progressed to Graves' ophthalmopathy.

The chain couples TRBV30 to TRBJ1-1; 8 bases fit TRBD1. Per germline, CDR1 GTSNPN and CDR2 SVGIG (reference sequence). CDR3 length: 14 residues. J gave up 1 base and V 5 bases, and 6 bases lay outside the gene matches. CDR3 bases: TGTGCCTGGGAGCCAGGGGGCGCGAACACTGAAGCTTTCTTT. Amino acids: CAWEPGGANTEAFF.

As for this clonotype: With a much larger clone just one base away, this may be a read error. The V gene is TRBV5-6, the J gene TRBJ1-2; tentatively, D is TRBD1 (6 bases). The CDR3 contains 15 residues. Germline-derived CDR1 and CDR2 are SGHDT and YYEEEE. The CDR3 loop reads CASSRGTRGNSGYTF. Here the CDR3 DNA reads TGTGCCAGCAGCAGGGGGACTCGAGGGAACTCTGGCTACACCTTC.

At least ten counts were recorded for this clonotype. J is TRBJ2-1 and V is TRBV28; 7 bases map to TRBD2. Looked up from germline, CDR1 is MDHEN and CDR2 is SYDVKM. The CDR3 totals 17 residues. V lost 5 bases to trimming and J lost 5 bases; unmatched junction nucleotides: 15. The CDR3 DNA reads TGTGCCAGCAGTATGGTTGCCGATGGGACTACCCACAATGAGCAGTTCTTC. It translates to CASSMVADGTTHNEQFF.